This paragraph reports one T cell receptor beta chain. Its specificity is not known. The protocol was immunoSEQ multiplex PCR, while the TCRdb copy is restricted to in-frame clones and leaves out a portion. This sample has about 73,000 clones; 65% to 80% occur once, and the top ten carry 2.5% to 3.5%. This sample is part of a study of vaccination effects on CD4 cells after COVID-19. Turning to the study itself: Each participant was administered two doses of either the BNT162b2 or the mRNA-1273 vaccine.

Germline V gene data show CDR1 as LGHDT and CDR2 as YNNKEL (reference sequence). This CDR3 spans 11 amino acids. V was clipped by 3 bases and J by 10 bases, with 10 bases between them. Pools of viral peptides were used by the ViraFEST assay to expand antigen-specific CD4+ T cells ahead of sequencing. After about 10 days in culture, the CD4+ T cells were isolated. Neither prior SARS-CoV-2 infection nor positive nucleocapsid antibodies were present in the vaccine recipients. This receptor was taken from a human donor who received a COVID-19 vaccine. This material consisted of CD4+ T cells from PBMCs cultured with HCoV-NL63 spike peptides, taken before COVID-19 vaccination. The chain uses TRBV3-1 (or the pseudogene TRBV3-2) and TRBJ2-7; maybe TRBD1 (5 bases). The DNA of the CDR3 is TGTGCCAGCAGCCATAACAGGAGACAGTACGTC. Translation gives CASSHNRRQYV.